These 3 T cell receptor beta chains were sequenced from one sample in a study of Graves' ophthalmopathy and Graves' hyperthyroidism (dated by TCRdb to 2016 to 2019). Instrument used: Illumina HiSeq 2000. For repertoire sequencing, TCR beta CDR3 regions were amplified from RNA transcripts. The first round was an RT-PCR using HTBI primers with the Qiagen OneStep RT-PCR kit, and this first round was followed by a second-round multiplex PCR, then size selection and purification. The raw public data were reprocessed by TCRdb itself: fastp quality trimming at Q25, MiXCR clonotype calling, in-frame beta chains only. Rows are unified per CDR3 protein, each entry keeping the most common DNA and genes. The sample records about 620,000 distinct CDR3 sequences, roughly 20% of which are singletons. More than 5.5% of the sample belongs to the ten largest clones. The sequenced sample was peripheral blood. These receptors were obtained from a woman aged 18-30 years with stable Graves' hyperthyroidism. Some clones in this sample may be carry-over from other donors' samples. Donor details come from another sample of the same person, matched by shared clones.

This clonotype was counted at least ten times. This chain connects TRBV6-5 to TRBJ1-2; D is uncertain. V lost 2 bases to trimming and J lost 8 bases, with 18 bases between them. The CDR3 consists of 15 residues. The germline CDR1 and CDR2 sequences are MNHEY and SVGAGI. Written as DNA, the CDR3 is TGTGCCAGCAGTTACGATACCTCGGGCAGAAGGGGCTACACCTTC. Translated, it gives CASSYDTSGRRGYTF.

The chain employs TRBV28 and TRBJ2-7; 11 positions match TRBD2. Losses at the gene ends were 4 bases for V and 7 bases for J; bases not matched to a gene: 9. The CDR3 spans 15 residues. CDR1 MDHEN and CDR2 SYDVKM come from the germline V gene. Here the CDR3 DNA reads TGTGCCAGCAGTTCCCGCGGGCTAGCGGGAGGTGAGCAGTACTTC. Translating gives CASSSRGLAGGEQYF.

The CDR3 protein is CASRGDLIYGYTF. In DNA, the CDR3 is TGTGCCAGCCGGGGGGACCTCATCTATGGCTACACCTTC. The rearrangement joins TRBV7-9 to TRBJ1-2; maybe TRBD1 (5 bases). Germline V gene sequence: CDR1 SEHNR, CDR2 FQNEAQ (reference sequence). The CDR3 runs 13 residues. Trimming removed 8 bases from V and 4 bases from J, with 14 bases in between. Looking up the rest from reference TRBV7-9 and TRBJ1-2 gives the full variable domain: DTGVSQNPRHKITKRGQNVTFRCDPISEHNRLYWYRQTLGQGPEFLTYFQNEAQLEKSRLLSDRFSAERPKGSFSTLEIQRTEQGDSAMYLCASRGDLIYGYTFGSGTRLTVV.